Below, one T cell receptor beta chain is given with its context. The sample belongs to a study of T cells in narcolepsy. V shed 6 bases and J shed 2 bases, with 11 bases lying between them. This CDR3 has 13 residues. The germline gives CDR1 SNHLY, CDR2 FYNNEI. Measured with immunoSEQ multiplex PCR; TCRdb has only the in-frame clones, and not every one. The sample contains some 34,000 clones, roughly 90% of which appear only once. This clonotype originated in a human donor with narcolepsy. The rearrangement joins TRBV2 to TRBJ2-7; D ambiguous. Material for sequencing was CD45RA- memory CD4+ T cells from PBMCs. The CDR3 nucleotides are TGTGCCAGCAGCTACAGTGTTGCCTACGAGCAGTACTTC. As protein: CASSYSVAYEQYF. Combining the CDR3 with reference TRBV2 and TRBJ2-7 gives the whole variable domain EPEVTQTPSHQVTQMGQEVILRCVPISNHLYFYWYRQILGQKVEFLVSFYNNEISEKSEIFDDQFSVERPDGSNFTLKIRSTKLEDSAMYFCASSYSVAYEQYFGPGTRLTVT.